A selection of T cell receptor beta chains follows, all from one sample in a study of vaccination effects on CD4 cells after COVID-19. Their antigen targets remain unknown. Profiled with immunoSEQ multiplex PCR; TCRdb holds only in-frame clones, not every one. This table holds about 27,000 clones, about 70% found once. The specimen comprised CD4+ T cells from PBMCs cultured with HCoV-NL63 spike peptides, sampled before COVID-19 vaccination. The receptors were sampled from a human donor who received a COVID-19 vaccine. Each CDR3 is given with its conserved first and last residue. The D gene is left open where the match is weak. Size is stated for part of the rows, as once, few or many counts, or as a class when the clone is expanded.

size | D | J | V | CDR3 | DNA
few | . | TRBJ1-2 | TRBV3-1/TRBV3-2 | CASSLSEVYGYTF | TGTGCCAGCAGCCTATCAGAGGTCTATGGCTACACCTTC
many | . | TRBJ2-7 | TRBV3-1/TRBV3-2 | CASSDSSYEQYF | TGTGCCAGCAGCGACAGCTCCTACGAGCAGTACTTC
. | TRBD2 | TRBJ2-1 | TRBV5-5 | CASSLAGTRRGVMFF | TGTGCCAGCAGCTTGGCTGGGACTAGGAGGGGTGTGATGTTCTTC
few | TRBD2 | TRBJ2-7 | TRBV28 | CASSRPGLGSYEQYF | TGTGCCAGCAGTCGACCGGGACTAGGCTCCTACGAGCAGTACTTC
few | . | TRBJ1-1 | TRBV5-1 | CASSLEAGLNTEAFF | TGCGCCAGCAGCTTGGAGGCAGGGTTGAACACTGAAGCTTTCTTT
once | . | TRBJ2-5 | TRBV7-2 | CASSHWGAWETQYF | TGTGCCAGCAGCCACTGGGGGGCATGGGAGACCCAGTACTTC
. | . | TRBJ2-2 | TRBV29-1 | CSVTVNTGELFF | TGCAGCGTGACAGTTAACACCGGGGAGCTGTTTTTT
many | . | TRBJ1-3 | TRBV9 | CASSVGDGNTIYF | TGTGCCAGCAGCGTAGGAGACGGAAACACCATATATTTT
. | . | TRBJ1-3 | TRBV6-2/TRBV6-3 | CASSLGRLPTGNTIYF | TGTGCCAGCAGTCTCGGGCGGCTGCCAACTGGAAACACCATATATTTT
once | TRBD1 | TRBJ1-2 | TRBV12-5 | CASGSAHAGGFTHGYTF | TGTGCTAGTGGTTCGGCCCACGCAGGGGGCTTCACTCATGGCTACACCTTC
few | . | TRBJ1-2 | TRBV7-9 | CASSLDGNYGYTF | TGTGCCAGCAGCTTAGACGGTAACTATGGCTACACCTTC
. | TRBD2 | TRBJ2-5 | TRBV6-5 | CASRGLAASGTQYF | TGTGCCAGCAGGGGACTAGCGGCCTCCGGGACCCAGTACTTC
once | . | TRBJ1-1 | TRBV4-3 | CASSQDTKGDTEAFF | TGCGCCAGCAGCCAAGATACGAAGGGAGACACTGAAGCTTTCTTT
. | . | TRBJ2-4 | TRBV1 | CTSSRGRTSGRGNIQYF | TGCACCAGCAGCCGGGGGCGGACTAGCGGGAGGGGAAACATTCAGTACTTC
. | . | TRBJ1-1 | TRBV28 | CASRTLMNTEAFF | TGTGCCAGCCGGACACTCATGAACACTGAAGCTTTCTTT
once | TRBD1 | TRBJ2-7 | TRBV18 | CASSPSRDSLYEQYF | TGTGCCAGCTCACCAAGTCGGGACAGTTTATACGAGCAGTACTTC
. | . | TRBJ1-2 | TRBV27 | CASSSDPDWGYTF | TGTGCCAGCAGTTCGGACCCCGACTGGGGCTACACCTTC
. | TRBD2 | TRBJ2-1 | TRBV5-4 | CASSWELAGGRNEQFF | TGTGCCAGCAGCTGGGAATTAGCGGGGGGGAGGAATGAGCAGTTCTTC
. | . | TRBJ2-5 | TRBV4-2 | CASSQDRTNQETQYF | TGTGCCAGCAGCCAAGATCGGACCAACCAAGAGACCCAGTACTTC
. | TRBD1 | TRBJ2-2 | TRBV29-1 | CSVGASGTANTGELFF | TGCAGCGTGGGAGCCTCCGGGACAGCGAACACCGGGGAGCTGTTTTTT
. | . | TRBJ2-3 | TRBV24-1 | CATSDPRQGTDTQYF | TGTGCCACCAGTGATCCGCGACAGGGCACAGATACGCAGTATTTT
few | . | TRBJ1-2 | TRBV6-1 | CASRDGRYGYTF | TGTGCCAGCCGTGACGGGCGCTATGGCTACACCTTC
once | TRBD2 | TRBJ2-1 | TRBV5-1 | CASSSGLAGSNEQFF | TGCGCCAGCAGCTCCGGACTAGCGGGGTCAAATGAGCAGTTCTTC
. | . | TRBJ2-6 | TRBV6-1 | CASSEFGATGANVLTF | TGTGCCAGCAGTGAATTTGGGGCGACTGGGGCCAACGTCCTGACTTTC
. | TRBD1 | TRBJ1-1 | TRBV4-3 | CASSQDRGSEAFF | TGCGCCAGCAGCCAGGACAGGGGCTCGGAGGCTTTCTTT
once | TRBD2 | TRBJ2-2 | TRBV9 | CASSVGGGRGNTGELFF | TGTGCCAGCAGCGTAGGAGGCGGGAGGGGGAACACCGGGGAGCTGTTTTTT
. | TRBD1 | TRBJ1-6 | TRBV4-2 | CASSQEGAGGNSPLHF | TGTGCCAGCAGCCAAGAGGGGGCAGGGGGTAATTCACCCCTCCACTTT
. | . | TRBJ1-5 | TRBV30 | CAWSGTGNQPQHF | TGTGCCTGGAGTGGGACGGGCAATCAGCCCCAGCATTTT
. | . | TRBJ2-1 | TRBV20-1 | CSASASSYNEQFF | TGCAGTGCTAGTGCTTCCTCCTACAATGAGCAGTTCTTC
many | . | TRBJ2-7 | TRBV3-1/TRBV3-2 | CASSQVRGTEQYF | TGTGCCAGCAGCCAAGTTAGGGGGACCGAGCAGTACTTC
. | . | TRBJ1-6 | TRBV10-3 | CAISESGRSNSPLHF | TGTGCCATCAGTGAGTCGGGACGGAGTAATTCACCCCTCCACTTT
. | . | TRBJ2-1 | TRBV7-8 | CASSLEIIGEQFF | TGTGCCAGCAGCTTAGAGATCATCGGTGAGCAGTTCTTC
. | . | TRBJ2-5 | TRBV24-1 | CATSDPRHLQETQYF | TGTGCCACCAGTGATCCACGACATCTGCAAGAGACCCAGTACTTC
. | . | TRBJ1-6 | TRBV25-1 | CASSRTVTYSPLHF | TGTGCCAGCAGCAGGACAGTAACCTATTCACCCCTCCACTTT
. | TRBD2 | TRBJ2-7 | TRBV5-1 | CASSRSGNEQYF | TGCGCCAGCAGCCGGAGCGGGAACGAGCAGTACTTC
few | . | TRBJ2-6 | TRBV30 | CAWSTDSLGANVLTF | TGTGCCTGGAGCACCGACAGCCTTGGGGCCAACGTCCTGACTTTC
. | . | TRBJ1-1 | TRBV5-4 | CASRGGMNTEAFF | TGTGCCAGCCGGGGCGGAATGAACACTGAAGCTTTCTTT
. | . | TRBJ2-2 | TRBV9 | CASSPWGTGELFF | TGTGCCAGCAGCCCTTGGGGGACCGGGGAGCTGTTTTTT
. | . | TRBJ1-2 | TRBV5-4 | CASSLDGMHGYTF | TGTGCCAGCAGCTTGGATGGGATGCATGGCTACACCTTC
once | TRBD1 | TRBJ1-2 | TRBV29-1 | CSVEGSGTGASGYTF | TGCAGCGTTGAAGGTTCCGGGACAGGGGCTTCTGGCTACACCTTC
. | TRBD2 | TRBJ2-5 | TRBV9 | CASSTRPSGGKETQYF | TGTGCCAGCAGCACTCGGCCCAGCGGGGGGAAAGAGACCCAGTACTTC
. | . | TRBJ2-6 | TRBV28 | CASRRSGANVLTF | TGTGCCAGCAGGCGCTCTGGGGCCAACGTCCTGACTTTC
. | . | TRBJ1-3 | TRBV7-2 | CASSSPGSGNTIYF | TGTGCCAGCAGCTCCCCCGGCTCTGGAAACACCATATATTTT
few | . | TRBJ1-2 | TRBV4-1 | CASSQDSGGERGYTF | TGCGCCAGCAGCCAAGATTCGGGGGGCGAAAGGGGCTACACCTTC
few | . | TRBJ1-5 | TRBV19 | CASSPTGSVPAQHF | TGTGCCAGTAGCCCTACAGGGTCGGTCCCAGCCCAGCATTTT
. | . | TRBJ1-2 | TRBV27 | CASSLNPPDSYGYTF | TGTGCCAGCAGTTTAAACCCCCCTGACAGCTATGGCTACACCTTC
. | TRBD1 | TRBJ1-5 | TRBV6-1 | CASSEVWTGIYGNQPQHF | TGTGCCAGCAGTGAAGTTTGGACAGGGATCTATGGCAATCAGCCCCAGCATTTT
few | TRBD1 | TRBJ1-2 | TRBV29-1 | CSVDRQGIDGYTF | TGCAGCGTTGATAGACAGGGGATCGATGGCTACACCTTC
. | . | TRBJ1-1 | TRBV7-2 | CASSLTTTTEAFF | TGTGCCAGCAGCTTAACGACGACCACTGAAGCTTTCTTT
. | . | TRBJ1-1 | TRBV4-3 | CASSQAVGLMNTEAFF | TGCGCCAGCAGCCAAGCTGTGGGGTTGATGAACACTGAAGCTTTCTTT